These 29 T cell receptor beta chains share one sample of origin, sequenced in a study of cytomegalovirus exposure and HLA in healthy donors. The method was immunoSEQ multiplex PCR; TCRdb's version includes in-frame clones alone and lacks a portion of them. The sample includes fewer than 95,000 clones, around 94% of them seen just once. Material: PBMCs. These TCRs come from a woman aged 18-29 years in good health and CMV-seronegative.

DNA for the CDR3: TGTGCCAGCAGCTTAAGGGGGGAGGGCACTGAAGCTTTCTTT. This encodes CASSLRGEGTEAFF. This chain links TRBV7-2 with TRBJ1-1; a possible D gene is TRBD1 (6 bases). In germline, CDR1 is SGHTA, CDR2 FQGNSA. The CDR3 covers 14 residues. V was cut by 2 bases and J by 4 bases, with 11 bases left in between.

The chain employs TRBV13 and TRBJ1-5; D is undetermined. The germline V gene encodes CDR1 PRHDT and CDR2 FYEKMQ (reference sequence). The CDR3 covers 11 residues. V was clipped by 3 bases and J by 7 bases, with 4 bases between them. CDR3 bases: TGTGCCAGCAGCTTGGGCCAGCCCCAGCATTTT. This encodes CASSLGQPQHF.

V is TRBV5-4 and J is TRBJ1-5; 7 bases line up with TRBD1. The J segment lost 5 bases and the V segment lost 4 bases, leaving 6 bases of the junction unmatched. The CDR3 has 14 amino acids. Germline CDR1 reads SGHNT; CDR2 reads YYREEE (reference sequence). The CDR3 bases are TGTGCCAGCAGCCGACAGGGAAGAGATCAGCCCCAGCATTTT. This sequence encodes CASSRQGRDQPQHF. Variable domain in full (rest from reference TRBV5-4 and TRBJ1-5): ETGVTQSPTHLIKTRGQQVTLRCSSQSGHNTVSWYQQALGQGPQFIFQYYREEENGRGNFPPRFSGLQFPNYSSELNVNALELDDSALYLCASSRQGRDQPQHFGDGTRLSIL.

This clone was picked up a small number of times. The CDR3 loop is CASGGYNTEAFF. The CDR3, as DNA: TGTGCCAGTGGGGGGTATAACACTGAAGCTTTCTTT. The rearrangement joins TRBV19 to TRBJ1-1, with D perhaps TRBD1 (5 bases). V lost 8 bases to trimming and J lost 2 bases, with 9 bases between them. Looked up from germline, CDR1 is LNHDA and CDR2 is SQIVND (reference sequence). The CDR3 has 12 amino acids.

The gene calls are TRBV4-3 and TRBJ2-5, with 7 bases that match TRBD1. Germline V gene data show CDR1 as LGHNA and CDR2 as YSLEER. The CDR3 covers 16 residues. Trimming at V came to 0 bases and at J to 2 bases, leaving 6 bases not matched to a gene. CDR3 DNA sequence: TGCGCCAGCAGCCAAGATGGAGCAGGGGGACAAGAGACCCAGTACTTC. This encodes CASSQDGAGGQETQYF.

The rearrangement uses TRBV5-4 and TRBJ2-7; D perhaps matches TRBD1 (6 bases). V lost 2 bases and J lost 5, with 17 bases in between. Germline V CDR1 and CDR2: SGHNT, YYREEE (reference sequence). CDR3 length equals 15 residues. The DNA of the CDR3 is TGTGCCAGCAGCTTAAACAGGGTCAGGCAAAACGAGCAGTACTTC. As protein: CASSLNRVRQNEQYF.

This chain joins TRBV21-1 and TRBJ2-7; the table's D call, TRBD1, has no DNA check behind it. TRBV21-1 is flagged as a pseudogene. CDR3 length: 14 amino acids. CDR3 protein: CASSKDAVSYEQYF. The CDR3 nucleotides read TGTGCCAGCAGCAAAGATGCAGTCTCCTACGAGCAGTACTTC.

The gene calls are TRBV28 and TRBJ1-1, with 8 bases identical to TRBD1. With V trimmed by 4 bases and J by 3 bases, 16 bases remained unmatched. The CDR3 length is 18 residues. Germline loops: CDR1 MDHEN, CDR2 SYDVKM. The CDR3 here is CASSSSDRVKAAYTEAFF. CDR3 DNA: TGTGCCAGCAGTTCGTCGGACAGGGTGAAAGCTGCGTACACTGAAGCTTTCTTT. Full variable domain (rest looked up from reference TRBV28 and TRBJ1-1): DVKVTQSSRYLVKRTGEKVFLECVQDMDHENMFWYRQDPGLGLRLIYFSYDVKMKEKGDIPEGYSVSREKKERFSLILESASTNQTSMYLCASSSSDRVKAAYTEAFFGQGTRLTVV.

The rearrangement uses TRBV6-1 and TRBJ1-1; D is perhaps TRBD1 (6 bases). The V end lost 7 bases, the J end lost 2 bases, and 11 bases lay between the germline ends. The CDR3 covers 13 residues. Germline V gives CDR1 MNHNS, CDR2 SASEGT. CDR3 sequence: CASIIGGNTEAFF. The CDR3 nucleotides read TGTGCCAGCATTATAGGGGGTAACACTGAAGCTTTCTTT.

The chain is built from TRBV28 and TRBJ2-7; D is unresolved. V was shortened by 6 bases and J by 3 bases, with 6 bases between the two germline ends. Germline assignment: CDR1 MDHEN and CDR2 SYDVKM. This CDR3 is built from 11 residues. The CDR3 DNA is TGTGCCAGCAGCCCCCACTACGAGCAGTACTTC. This encodes CASSPHYEQYF.

This clone has only one observation. V gene TRBV7-3 combines with J gene TRBJ2-3; D is unclear. Germline CDR1 is SGHTA and CDR2 is FQGTGA. This CDR3 has 16 residues. Trimming removed 4 bases at V and 0 bases at J, with 14 bases between. The CDR3: CASSSTGISSTDTQYF. CDR3 in DNA: TGTGCCAGCAGCTCGACTGGTATATCTAGCACAGATACGCAGTATTTT.

V usage is TRBV2 and J usage is TRBJ2-1; tentative D call: TRBD1 (5 bases). V lost 6 bases to trimming and J lost 7 bases, with 13 bases between them. CDR1 SNHLY and CDR2 FYNNEI come from the germline V gene. The CDR3 runs to 13 residues. Written as DNA, the CDR3 is TGTGCCAGCAGAGGAGACAGCCCTAATGAGCAGTTCTTC. Protein: CASRGDSPNEQFF.

The chain is built from TRBV28 and TRBJ1-4; 8 nucleotides match TRBD1. J lost 2 bases, V lost 6 bases, and 8 bases had no gene match. The CDR3 is 16 residues long. The germline V gene encodes CDR1 MDHEN and CDR2 SYDVKM. The CDR3 spells CASRGQEMGTNEKLFF. The CDR3 nucleotides read TGTGCCAGCAGGGGACAGGAAATGGGCACTAATGAAAAACTGTTTTTT.

V gene TRBV7-9 combines with J gene TRBJ1-1; possibly TRBD1 for D (5 bases). Looked up from germline, CDR1 is SEHNR and CDR2 is FQNEAQ (reference sequence). This CDR3 spans 13 amino acids. Trimming stripped 5 bases from V and 6 bases from J, with 13 bases between. The CDR3 region is CASSDQGKSEAFF. The CDR3 nucleotides are TGTGCCAGCAGCGACCAGGGTAAATCTGAAGCTTTCTTT.

The chain carries TRBV2 and TRBJ2-3; 9 bases map to TRBD2. Germline CDR1 is SNHLY and CDR2 is FYNNEI. This CDR3 comprises 13 residues. J gave up 5 bases and V 5 bases, and 2 bases lay outside the gene matches. The CDR3 sequence is CASSSGGIDTQYF. The CDR3, as DNA: TGTGCCAGCAGTAGCGGGGGGATAGATACGCAGTATTTT. The entire variable domain, with the rest obtained from reference TRBV2 and TRBJ2-3, is as follows: EPEVTQTPSHQVTQMGQEVILRCVPISNHLYFYWYRQILGQKVEFLVSFYNNEISEKSEIFDDQFSVERPDGSNFTLKIRSTKLEDSAMYFCASSSGGIDTQYFGPGTRLTVL.

V and J are TRBV6-5 and TRBJ2-7; a possible D gene is TRBD2 (6 bases). V lost 0 bases, J lost 1 base, and 13 bases lay in between. Germline V gene sequence: CDR1 MNHEY, CDR2 SVGAGI. This CDR3 spans 16 amino acids. In nucleotides, the CDR3 is TGTGCCAGCAGTTACTCGGAGGGGCCAATGTCCTACGAGCAGTACTTC. Translating it yields CASSYSEGPMSYEQYF.

The V call is TRBV7-9, the J call TRBJ2-3; 10 nucleotides line up with TRBD1. CDR1 is SEHNR and CDR2 is FQNEAQ in the germline V gene (reference sequence). This CDR3 is built from 15 residues. Unmatched junction bases numbered 7, after V lost 5 bases and J lost 5 bases. CDR3 sequence reads: CASSMRTGGEDTQYF. Here the CDR3 DNA reads TGTGCCAGCAGCATGAGGACAGGGGGAGAAGATACGCAGTATTTT.

V gene TRBV28 combines with J gene TRBJ2-2, with 8 positions matching TRBD1. The CDR3 loop spans 18 amino acids. V gave up 5 bases and J gave up 6 bases; unmatched junction bases: 17. Germline assignment: CDR1 MDHEN and CDR2 SYDVKM. The CDR3 region is CASSPGQGSDPRSGELFF. In DNA, the CDR3 is TGTGCCAGCAGTCCCGGACAGGGCTCGGATCCCCGGTCCGGGGAGCTGTTTTTT. Full variable domain (missing parts from reference TRBV28 and TRBJ2-2): DVKVTQSSRYLVKRTGEKVFLECVQDMDHENMFWYRQDPGLGLRLIYFSYDVKMKEKGDIPEGYSVSREKKERFSLILESASTNQTSMYLCASSPGQGSDPRSGELFFGEGSRLTVL.

The rearrangement joins TRBV9 to TRBJ2-5; D might be TRBD2 (6 bases). The CDR3 spans 14 residues. Trimming took 2 bases from V and 3 from J, leaving 11 bases between them. Per the germline V gene, CDR1 is SGDLS and CDR2 is YYNGEE. CDR3: CASSVGTLKETQYF. The CDR3 DNA is TGTGCCAGCAGCGTCGGGACTCTTAAAGAGACCCAGTACTTC.

The chain has TRBV28 and TRBJ1-1, with D unclear. V lost 6 bases and J 6 bases, leaving 14 bases between the germline ends. The germline gives CDR1 MDHEN, CDR2 SYDVKM. The CDR3 covers 13 residues. The CDR3 region is CASSPLDEAEAFF. CDR3 DNA: TGTGCCAGCAGCCCCCTAGATGAAGCTGAAGCTTTCTTT. Variable domain in full (rest from reference TRBV28 and TRBJ1-1): DVKVTQSSRYLVKRTGEKVFLECVQDMDHENMFWYRQDPGLGLRLIYFSYDVKMKEKGDIPEGYSVSREKKERFSLILESASTNQTSMYLCASSPLDEAEAFFGQGTRLTVV.

This chain connects TRBV10-3 to TRBJ2-7; tentatively, D is TRBD2 (7 bases). V dropped 0 bases and J dropped 2 bases, with 11 bases sitting between them. Germline V lookup: CDR1 ENHRY, CDR2 SYGVKD. There are 15 residues in the CDR3. CDR3 sequence (DNA): TGTGCCATCAGTGAGTCAGGGGGGGCAACCTACGAGCAGTACTTC. It specifies CAISESGGATYEQYF.

J is TRBJ2-2 and V is TRBV9; TRBD1 matches at 7 bases. The CDR3 is made up of 15 amino acids. CDR1 is SGDLS, CDR2 YYNGEE, per germline. Trimming took 0 bases from V and 4 from J; bases not matched to a gene: 3. The CDR3 protein is CASSVEGAVTGELFF. CDR3 sequence (DNA): TGTGCCAGCAGCGTAGAGGGGGCGGTCACCGGGGAGCTGTTTTTT.

The chain has TRBV11-3 and TRBJ2-1; a possible D gene is TRBD1 (6 bases). From germline, CDR1 is SGHNT and CDR2 YENEEA. CDR3 size: 15 residues. Trimming took off 0 bases at V and 2 bases at J, with 8 bases between the two ends. DNA for the CDR3: TGTGCCAGCAGCTTAGACAGGGGACCCTACAATGAGCAGTTCTTC. It specifies CASSLDRGPYNEQFF.

The CDR3 DNA reads TGTGCCAGTAGCCCCCGTTCGGAGCCGTTAAGGAACTATGGCTACACCTTC. It translates to CASSPRSEPLRNYGYTF. This chain links TRBV19 with TRBJ1-2; no clear D. Germline V gene sequence: CDR1 LNHDA, CDR2 SQIVND (reference sequence). V was trimmed by 6 bases and J by 2 bases, leaving 22 bases between them. CDR3 size: 17 residues. Using reference TRBV19 and TRBJ1-2 for the parts outside the CDR3, the full variable domain is DGGITQSPKYLFRKEGQNVTLSCEQNLNHDAMYWYRQDPGQGLRLIYYSQIVNDFQKGDIAEGYSVSREKKESFPLTVTSAQKNPTAFYLCASSPRSEPLRNYGYTFGSGTRLTVV.

The chain uses TRBV9 and TRBJ2-7, with D possibly being TRBD2 (5 bases). The CDR3 is 13 residues long. Germline V lookup: CDR1 SGDLS, CDR2 YYNGEE. Trimming took 3 bases from V and 6 from J, leaving 13 bases between them. CDR3 amino acids: CASSAAGGSEQYF. The CDR3 DNA reads TGTGCCAGCAGCGCCGCCGGAGGAAGCGAGCAGTACTTC. The full variable domain, its missing parts supplied by reference TRBV9 and TRBJ2-7, is DSGVTQTPKHLITATGQRVTLRCSPRSGDLSVYWYQQSLDQGLQFLIQYYNGEERAKGNILERFSAQQFPDLHSELNLSSLELGDSALYFCASSAAGGSEQYFGPGTRLTVT.

The chain combines TRBV4-3 with TRBJ1-2; D gene ambiguous. Germline V gene data show CDR1 as LGHNA and CDR2 as YSLEER. Trimming stripped 2 bases from V and 4 bases from J, with 11 bases between. The CDR3 is made up of 14 amino acids. The CDR3 is CASSQSHAVYGYTF. The CDR3 nucleotides read TGCGCCAGCAGCCAATCTCATGCGGTCTATGGCTACACCTTC.

This chain uses TRBV28 with TRBJ2-3; 14 bases agree with TRBD2. The CDR3 spans 14 residues. Per germline, CDR1 MDHEN and CDR2 SYDVKM. J lost 11 bases, V lost 4 bases, and 5 bases had no gene match. Written as DNA, the CDR3 is TGTGCCAGCAGTTGGACTAGCGGGGGGCTAGGGCAGTATTTT. Translated: CASSWTSGGLGQYF.

As for this clone: Germline and junction disagree at one end, which may indicate a read error. V usage is TRBV2 and J usage is TRBJ1-1, with 7 bases matching TRBD1. Germline values: CDR1 SNHLY, CDR2 FYNNEI. The CDR3 is made up of 14 amino acids. The CDR3 DNA reads as TGTGCCAGCCATCAACAGGGGTTGAAGACTGAAGCTTTCTTT. This sequence encodes CASHQQGLKTEAFF.

The V and J genes are TRBV28 and TRBJ1-5; 9 nucleotides agree with TRBD1. The ends lost 6 bases at V and 9 bases at J; junction bases unmatched: 12. CDR1 and CDR2 from the germline V gene are MDHEN and SYDVKM. This CDR3 has 15 residues. CDR3 sequence (DNA): TGTGCCAGCAGGCCAAACAGGGGGCGCATTGGGCCCCAGCATTTT. Encoded protein: CASRPNRGRIGPQHF.